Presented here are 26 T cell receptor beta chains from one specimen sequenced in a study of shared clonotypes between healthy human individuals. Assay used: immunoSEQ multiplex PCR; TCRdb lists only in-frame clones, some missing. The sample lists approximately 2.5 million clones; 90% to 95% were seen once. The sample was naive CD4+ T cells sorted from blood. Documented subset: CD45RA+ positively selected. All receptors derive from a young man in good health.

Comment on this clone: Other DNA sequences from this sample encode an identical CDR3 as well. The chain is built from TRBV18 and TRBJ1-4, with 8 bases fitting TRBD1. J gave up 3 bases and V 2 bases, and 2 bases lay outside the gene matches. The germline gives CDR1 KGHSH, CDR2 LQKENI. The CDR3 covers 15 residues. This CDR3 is CASSPRQGPNEKLFF. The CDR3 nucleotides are TGTGCCAGCTCACCAAGACAGGGGCCTAATGAAAAACTGTTTTTT.

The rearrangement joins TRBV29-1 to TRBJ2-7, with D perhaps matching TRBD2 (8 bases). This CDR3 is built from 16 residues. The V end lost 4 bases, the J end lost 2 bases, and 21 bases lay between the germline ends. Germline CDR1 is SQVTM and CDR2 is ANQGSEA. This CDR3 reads CSVVGQRSGGAYEQYF. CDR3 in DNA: TGCAGCGTTGTGGGACAGCGTTCCGGGGGGGCCTACGAGCAGTACTTC.

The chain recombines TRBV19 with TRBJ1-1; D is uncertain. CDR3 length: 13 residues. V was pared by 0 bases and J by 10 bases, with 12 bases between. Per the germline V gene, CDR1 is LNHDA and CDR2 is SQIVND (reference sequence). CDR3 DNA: TGTGCCAGTAGTATAGATTTATCAGAGGGAGCTTTCTTT. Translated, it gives CASSIDLSEGAFF.

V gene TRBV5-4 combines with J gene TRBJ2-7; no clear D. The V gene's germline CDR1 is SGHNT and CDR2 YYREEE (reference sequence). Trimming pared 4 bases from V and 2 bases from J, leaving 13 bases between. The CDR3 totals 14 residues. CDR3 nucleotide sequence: TGTGCCAGCAGCCTCGGACCTCCTACCTACGAGCAGTACTTC. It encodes CASSLGPPTYEQYF. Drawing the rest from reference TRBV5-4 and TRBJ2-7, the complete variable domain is ETGVTQSPTHLIKTRGQQVTLRCSSQSGHNTVSWYQQALGQGPQFIFQYYREEENGRGNFPPRFSGLQFPNYSSELNVNALELDDSALYLCASSLGPPTYEQYFGPGTRLTVT.

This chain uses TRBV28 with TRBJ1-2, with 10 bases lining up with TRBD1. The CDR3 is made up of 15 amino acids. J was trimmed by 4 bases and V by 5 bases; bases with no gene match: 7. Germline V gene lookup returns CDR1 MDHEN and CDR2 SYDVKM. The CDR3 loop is CASSPRQGAGYGYTF. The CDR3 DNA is TGTGCCAGCAGTCCACGACAGGGGGCGGGCTATGGCTACACCTTC.

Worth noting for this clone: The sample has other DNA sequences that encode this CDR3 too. This CDR3 reads CASKNFQGRHEKLFF. DNA for the CDR3: TGTGCCAGCAAAAACTTTCAGGGAAGGCATGAAAAACTGTTTTTT. This sequence joins TRBV27 and TRBJ1-4; tentative D call: TRBD1 (5 bases). Germline V gives CDR1 MNHEY, CDR2 SMNVEV (reference sequence). This CDR3 spans 15 amino acids. The V and J ends lost 7 bases and 6 bases respectively, with 18 bases between them.

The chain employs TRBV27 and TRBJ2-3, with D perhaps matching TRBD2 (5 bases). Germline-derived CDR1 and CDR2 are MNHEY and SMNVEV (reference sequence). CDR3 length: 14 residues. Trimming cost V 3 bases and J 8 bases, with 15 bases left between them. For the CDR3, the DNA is TGTGCCAGCAGTTTGGGCCAGCCGGCGGGTACGCAGTATTTT. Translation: CASSLGQPAGTQYF.

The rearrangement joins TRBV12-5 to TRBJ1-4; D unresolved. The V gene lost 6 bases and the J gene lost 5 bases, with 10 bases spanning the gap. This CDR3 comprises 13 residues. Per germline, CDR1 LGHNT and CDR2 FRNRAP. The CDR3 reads CASGLSMNEKLFF. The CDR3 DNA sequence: TGTGCTAGTGGCCTGAGCATGAATGAAAAACTGTTTTTT.

CDR3 region: CASSGIAGAQETQYF. CDR3 nucleotides: TGTGCCAGCAGCGGAATAGCGGGGGCTCAAGAGACCCAGTACTTC. This sequence joins TRBV9 and TRBJ2-5; 9 nucleotides agree with TRBD2. V lost 3 bases, J lost 2 bases, and 5 bases stayed unmatched. Germline CDR1 reads SGDLS; CDR2 reads YYNGEE. This CDR3 is built from 15 residues.

The CDR3 DNA is TGTGCCAGCAGCGTCGGCAGCACCGGGGAGCTGTTTTTT. Residues: CASSVGSTGELFF. This chain uses TRBV7-2 with TRBJ2-2; D uncertain. This CDR3 is built from 13 residues. Trimming cost V 5 bases and J 4 bases, with 8 bases left between them. Germline loops: CDR1 SGHTA, CDR2 FQGNSA.

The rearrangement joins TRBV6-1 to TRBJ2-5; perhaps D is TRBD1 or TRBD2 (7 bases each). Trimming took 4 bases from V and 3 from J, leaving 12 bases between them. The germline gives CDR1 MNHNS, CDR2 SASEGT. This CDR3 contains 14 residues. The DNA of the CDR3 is TGTGCCAGCAGTGTGAGCGGGACAGAAGAGACCCAGTACTTC. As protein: CASSVSGTEETQYF.

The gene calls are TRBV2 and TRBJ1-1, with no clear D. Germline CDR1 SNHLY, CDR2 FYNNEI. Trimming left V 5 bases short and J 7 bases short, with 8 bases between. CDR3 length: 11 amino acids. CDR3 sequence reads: CASSTMGEAFF. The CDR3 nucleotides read TGTGCCAGCAGTACGATGGGTGAAGCTTTCTTT.

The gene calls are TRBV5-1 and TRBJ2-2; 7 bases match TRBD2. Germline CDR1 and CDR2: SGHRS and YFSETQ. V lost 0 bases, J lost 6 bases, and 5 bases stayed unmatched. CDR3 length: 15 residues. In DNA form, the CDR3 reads TGCGCCAGCAGCTTGGGAACAAGCGGGGCCGGGGAGCTGTTTTTT. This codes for CASSLGTSGAGELFF.

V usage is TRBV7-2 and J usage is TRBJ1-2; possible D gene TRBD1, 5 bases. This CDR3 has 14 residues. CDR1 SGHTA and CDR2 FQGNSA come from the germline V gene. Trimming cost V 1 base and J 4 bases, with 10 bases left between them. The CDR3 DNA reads TGTGCCAGCAGCTTAGGGGTAGGGGCCTATGGCTACACCTTC. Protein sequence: CASSLGVGAYGYTF.

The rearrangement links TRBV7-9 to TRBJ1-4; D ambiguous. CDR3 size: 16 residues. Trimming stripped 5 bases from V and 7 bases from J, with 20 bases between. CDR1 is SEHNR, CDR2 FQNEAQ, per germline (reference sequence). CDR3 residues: CASSPLTEGRGEKLFF. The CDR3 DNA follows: TGTGCCAGCAGCCCCCTCACGGAGGGTCGAGGTGAAAAACTGTTTTTT.

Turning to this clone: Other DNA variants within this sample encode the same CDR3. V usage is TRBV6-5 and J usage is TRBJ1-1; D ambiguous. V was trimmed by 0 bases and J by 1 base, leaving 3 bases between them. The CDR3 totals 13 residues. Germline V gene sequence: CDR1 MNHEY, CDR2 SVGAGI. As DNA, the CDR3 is TGTGCCAGCAGTTACTCACGGAACACTGAAGCTTTCTTT. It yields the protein CASSYSRNTEAFF.

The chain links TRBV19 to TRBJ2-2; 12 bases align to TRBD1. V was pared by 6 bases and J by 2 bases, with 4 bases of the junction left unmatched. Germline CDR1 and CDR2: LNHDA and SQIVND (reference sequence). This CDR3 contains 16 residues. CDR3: CASSIGTGGNTGELFF. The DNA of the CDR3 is TGTGCCAGTAGCATCGGGACAGGGGGCAACACCGGGGAGCTGTTTTTT.

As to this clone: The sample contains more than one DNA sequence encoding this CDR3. CDR3 loop: CASSPRGLSYEQYF. CDR3 DNA: TGTGCCAGCAGCCCCCGGGGCCTAAGCTACGAGCAGTACTTC. This chain joins TRBV11-2 and TRBJ2-7; possibly TRBD1 or TRBD2 for D (5 bases each). In germline, CDR1 is SGHAT, CDR2 FQNNGV. The CDR3 consists of 14 residues. Deletions cut 5 bases from V and 3 bases from J, with 14 bases between.

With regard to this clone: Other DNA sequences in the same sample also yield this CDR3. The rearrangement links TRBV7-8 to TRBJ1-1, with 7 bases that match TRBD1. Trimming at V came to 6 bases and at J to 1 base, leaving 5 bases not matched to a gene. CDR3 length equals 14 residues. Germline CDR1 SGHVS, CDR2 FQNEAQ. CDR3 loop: CASSAGTANTEAFF. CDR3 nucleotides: TGTGCCAGCAGTGCCGGGACAGCGAACACTGAAGCTTTCTTT.

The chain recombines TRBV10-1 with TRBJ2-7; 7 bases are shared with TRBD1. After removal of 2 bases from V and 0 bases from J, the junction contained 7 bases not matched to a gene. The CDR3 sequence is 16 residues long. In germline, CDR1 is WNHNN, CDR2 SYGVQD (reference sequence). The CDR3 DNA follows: TGCGCCAGCAGTGAGCAGAGGGGGCTAAGCTCCTACGAGCAGTACTTC. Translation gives CASSEQRGLSSYEQYF.

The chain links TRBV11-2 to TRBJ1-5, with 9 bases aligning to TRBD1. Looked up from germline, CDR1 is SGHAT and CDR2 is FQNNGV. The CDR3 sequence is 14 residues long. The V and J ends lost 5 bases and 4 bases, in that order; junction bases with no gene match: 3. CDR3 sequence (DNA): TGTGCCAGCAGCCCAGGGACAGGGAATCAGCCCCAGCATTTT. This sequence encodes CASSPGTGNQPQHF.

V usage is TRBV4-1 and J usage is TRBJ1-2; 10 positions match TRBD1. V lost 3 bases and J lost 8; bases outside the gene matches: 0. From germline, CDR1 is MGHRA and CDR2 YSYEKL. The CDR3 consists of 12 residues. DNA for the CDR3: TGCGCCAGCAGCCAGACAGGGGGCGGCTACACCTTC. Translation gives CASSQTGGGYTF.

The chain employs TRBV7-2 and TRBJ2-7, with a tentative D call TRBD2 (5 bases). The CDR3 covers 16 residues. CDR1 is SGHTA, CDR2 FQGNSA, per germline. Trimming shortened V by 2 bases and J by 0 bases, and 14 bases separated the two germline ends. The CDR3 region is CASSLMWRASSYEQYF. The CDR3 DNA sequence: TGTGCCAGCAGCTTAATGTGGCGGGCCTCCTCCTACGAGCAGTACTTC.

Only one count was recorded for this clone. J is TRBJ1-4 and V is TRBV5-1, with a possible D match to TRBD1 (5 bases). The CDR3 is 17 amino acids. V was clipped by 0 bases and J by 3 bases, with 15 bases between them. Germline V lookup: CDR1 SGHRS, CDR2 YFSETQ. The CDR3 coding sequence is TGCGCCAGCAGCTTGGAGGGGAGAAGGATGGCTAATGAAAAACTGTTTTTT. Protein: CASSLEGRRMANEKLFF.

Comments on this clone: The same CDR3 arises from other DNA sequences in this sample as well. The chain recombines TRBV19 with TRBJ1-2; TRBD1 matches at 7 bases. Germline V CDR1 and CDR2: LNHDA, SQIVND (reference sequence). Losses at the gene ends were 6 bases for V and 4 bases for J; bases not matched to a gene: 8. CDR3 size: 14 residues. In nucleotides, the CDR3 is TGTGCCAGTAGCATATCCGGGACAGCCTATGGCTACACCTTC. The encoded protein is CASSISGTAYGYTF.

CDR3 nucleotide sequence: TGCAGCGCCGAGGGGTCCAATGAGCAGTTCTTC. It codes for CSAEGSNEQFF. This rearrangement joins TRBV29-1 to TRBJ2-1; either TRBD1 or TRBD2 may supply D (5 bases each). The germline V gene has CDR1 SQVTM and CDR2 ANQGSEA. Trimming took off 7 bases at V and 6 bases at J, with 10 bases between the two ends. The CDR3 length is 11 residues.